Following are 5 T cell receptor beta chains from one sample sequenced in a study of T-cell reconstitution after alpha-beta-depleted transplantation in children. During its preparation, the TCRbeta library received unique molecular identifiers. TCRdb processed the PCR reads anew with MiXCR; each CDR3 protein has one entry. The table lists 450,000 to 700,000 distinct CDR3 sequences, roughly 27% of them singletons. Sample: PBMCs, taken before TCRalphabeta/CD19-depleted stem cell transplant. These TCRs come from a boy less than two years old with Wiskott-Aldrich syndrome, due to receive a stem cell transplant.

Worth noting for this clonotype: Its ends do not fully match the called genes, so a read error is possible. The chain combines TRBV12-3 or TRBV12-4 with TRBJ2-7; TRBD2 matches at 7 bases. This CDR3 comprises 14 residues. The CDR3 region is CASSLGLSGYDQYF. CDR3 coding DNA: TGTGCCAGCAGTTTGGGACTAAGCGGCTACGACCAGTACTTC.

The CDR3 is CASSLPGQGHNEQFF. Written as DNA, the CDR3 is TGTGCCAGCAGTTTGCCGGGACAGGGACACAATGAGCAGTTCTTC. The J gene is TRBJ2-1, the V gene TRBV12-3 or TRBV12-4; 9 bases are a match to TRBD1. With V trimmed by 3 bases and J by 5 bases, 5 bases remained unmatched. CDR3 length equals 15 residues.

The chain joins TRBV18 to TRBJ2-7, with D unresolved. Trimming left V 1 base short and J 8 bases short, with 9 bases between. The CDR3 has 12 amino acids. Germline lookup yields CDR1 KGHSH and CDR2 LQKENI. The CDR3 spells CASSPRPTQQYF. As DNA, the CDR3 is TGTGCCAGCTCACCACGGCCAACTCAGCAGTACTTC. The variable domain in full, completed from reference TRBV18 and TRBJ2-7, reads NAGVMQNPRHLVRRRGQEARLRCSPMKGHSHVYWYRQLPEEGLKFMVYLQKENIIDESGMPKERFSAEFPKEGPSILRIQQVVRGDSAAYFCASSPRPTQQYFGPGTRLTVT.

This clonotype was recorded a few times. The rearrangement joins TRBV24-1 to TRBJ2-5; 8 bases are shared with TRBD1. V lost 6 bases to trimming and J lost 0 bases; unmatched junction nucleotides: 2. The CDR3 covers 14 residues. Germline values: CDR1 KGHDR, CDR2 SFDVKD. CDR3 residues: CATSKDRDQETQYF. The CDR3 nucleotides read TGTGCCACCAGTAAGGACAGGGACCAAGAGACCCAGTACTTC.

The V and J genes are TRBV6-2 or TRBV6-3 and TRBJ2-1; no clear D gene. Trimming shortened V by 0 bases and J by 5 bases, and 17 bases separated the two germline ends. Germline V lookup: CDR1 MNHEY, CDR2 SVGEGT. This CDR3 is built from 17 residues. The CDR3 sequence: CASSYSLPVPPDNEQFF. The CDR3 nucleotides are TGTGCCAGCAGTTACTCGCTACCTGTGCCCCCCGACAATGAGCAGTTCTTC.